The sequence of this T cell receptor (beta chain) was determined in a study of blood T cell repertoires in COVID-19. Study-level information: In each case, the material was cDNA or gDNA derived from T cells, B-cell-depleted T cells, or PBMCs.

Germline V CDR1 and CDR2: SQVTM, ANQGSEA. V lost 4 bases and J lost 1; bases outside the gene matches: 8. The length of the CDR3 is 15 residues. How the authors handled the data: From reference gene primer amplification, estimates of nucleated cell counts were derived. Sequencing was performed with immunoSEQ multiplex PCR; in TCRdb, only in-frame clones are kept and a portion is missing. V, J and clone size reflect that table, while D and trimming were determined from the DNA. This table holds 90,000 to 120,000 clones, 85% to 90% found once. J is TRBJ2-3 and V is TRBV29-1; the match to TRBD2 covers 7 bases. This sequence was found in a woman at least 80 years old with acute or convalescent COVID-19. Sequencing used peripheral blood. CDR3 sequence (DNA): TGCAGCGTTGTTGGGGCTAGCGGAGGCACAGATACGCAGTATTTT. It is translated as CSVVGASGGTDTQYF.